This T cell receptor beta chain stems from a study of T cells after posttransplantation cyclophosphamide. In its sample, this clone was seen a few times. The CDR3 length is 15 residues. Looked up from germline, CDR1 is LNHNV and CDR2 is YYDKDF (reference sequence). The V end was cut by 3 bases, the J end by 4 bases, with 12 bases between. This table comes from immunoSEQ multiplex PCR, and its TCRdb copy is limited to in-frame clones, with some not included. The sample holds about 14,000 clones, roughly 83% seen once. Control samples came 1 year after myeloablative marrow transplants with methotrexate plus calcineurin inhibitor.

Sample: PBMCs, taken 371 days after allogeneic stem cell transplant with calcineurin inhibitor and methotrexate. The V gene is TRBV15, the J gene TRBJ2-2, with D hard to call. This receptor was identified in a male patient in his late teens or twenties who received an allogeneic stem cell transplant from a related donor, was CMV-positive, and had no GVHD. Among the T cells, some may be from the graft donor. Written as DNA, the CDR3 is TGTGCCACCAGCAGTCCCCCCCCTACCACCGGGGAGCTGTTTTTT. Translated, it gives CATSSPPPTTGELFF.